The present TCR beta chain was sequenced within a study of T cells after posttransplantation cyclophosphamide. General observations from the study: Donor-recipient repertoire similarity was low at 1-2 months, rising over year one.

The CDR3 is 19 residues long. Germline CDR1 reads MNHNS; CDR2 reads SASEGT. Trimming removed 0 bases from V and 4 bases from J; junction bases left unmatched: 17. On this clone itself: Its target is not known.

Generated by immunoSEQ multiplex PCR, the TCRdb table keeps only in-frame clones and is missing some. This sample carries under 50,000 clones, none of them present only once. The rearrangement uses TRBV6-1 and TRBJ2-5; the match to TRBD1 covers 7 bases. Sequencing was done on a sample of PBMCs. This TCR was sampled from a man in his forties in good health, CMV-negative, and a related stem cell transplant donor. The CDR3 is CASSEAPPHRGYIGETQYF. The CDR3 bases are TGTGCCAGCAGTGAAGCCCCCCCGCACAGGGGATACATCGGAGAGACCCAGTACTTC.